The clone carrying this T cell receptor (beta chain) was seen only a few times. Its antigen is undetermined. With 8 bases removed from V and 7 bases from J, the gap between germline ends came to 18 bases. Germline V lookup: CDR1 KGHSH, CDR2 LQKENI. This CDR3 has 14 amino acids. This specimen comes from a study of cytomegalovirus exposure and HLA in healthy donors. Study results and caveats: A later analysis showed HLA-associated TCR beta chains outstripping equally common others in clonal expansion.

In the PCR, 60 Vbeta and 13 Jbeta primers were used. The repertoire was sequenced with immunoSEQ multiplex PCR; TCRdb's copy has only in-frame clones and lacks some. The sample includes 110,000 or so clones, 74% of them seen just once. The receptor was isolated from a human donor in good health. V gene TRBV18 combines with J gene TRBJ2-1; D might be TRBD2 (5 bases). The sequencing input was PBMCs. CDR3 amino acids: CASPRAAVGNEQFF. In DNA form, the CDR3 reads TGTGCCAGCCCGCGGGCGGCGGTGGGGAATGAGCAGTTCTTC. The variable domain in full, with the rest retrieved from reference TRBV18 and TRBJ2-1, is NAGVMQNPRHLVRRRGQEARLRCSPMKGHSHVYWYRQLPEEGLKFMVYLQKENIIDESGMPKERFSAEFPKEGPSILRIQQVVRGDSAAYFCASPRAAVGNEQFFGPGTRLTVL.